This TCR beta chain derives from a study of cytomegalovirus exposure and HLA in healthy donors. Study-wide background: Around 81% of 300 to 450 genotyped donors fell in the Caucasian-associated ancestry cluster.

Worth noting for this clone: Its cognate antigen is unknown.

Primers: 60 Vbeta forward and 13 Jbeta reverse. TCRdb keeps only in-frame clones here, not all; method: immunoSEQ multiplex PCR. The sample records about 150,000 clones, approximately 80% being singletons. Overall study findings and caveats: Clonal expansion, a later analysis showed, was greater in HLA-associated TCR beta chains than in equally common others. Overall, 164 TCR beta chains were annotated as cytomegalovirus-associated.

CDR1 and CDR2 from the germline V gene are SEHNR and FQNEAQ (reference sequence). The CDR3 loop spans 14 amino acids. J was trimmed by 5 bases and V by 3 bases; bases with no gene match: 2. This TCR derives from a male donor in good health and CMV-seronegative. The rearrangement joins TRBV7-9 to TRBJ2-5, with TRBD1 matching over 11 bases. The sequencing sample was made of PBMCs. The CDR3 DNA follows: TGTGCCAGCAGCTTGGACAGGGGGCTTGAGACCCAGTACTTC. It yields the protein CASSLDRGLETQYF.